Detailed here is one T cell receptor beta chain. Its cognate antigen has yet to be identified. Base qualities are not recorded, but no much larger clone differs from it by a single base. This sample is part of a study of shared T cell receptors in the human thymus (dated by TCRdb to the early 2020s). With regard to the full study: The study investigated the way shared, self-reactive T-cell receptor alpha chains are produced in the human thymus.

V is clipped by 3 bases and J by 0 bases, and the sequence between their germline boundaries is 13 bases long. The CDR3 has 15 amino acids, counting the end cysteine and phenylalanine. The entry retains the CDR3 DNA only, 45 bases that are in frame from base 1. CDR1 and CDR2 (SGHKS, YYEKEE) derive from the germline V gene (reference sequence). The library was prepared using the immunoSEQ multiplex PCR assay. TCRdb's version of the immuneACCESS table is confined to in-frame rearrangements and falls short of the full clone set. An unresolved V gene accounts for under half of the shortfall where checked; the remainder is of unknown origin. The sample has hundreds of thousands of clones on record, over 75% of them singletons. The top ten constitute under 0.01% of the sample. The same data also went into a second study, on human thymus T cells. As that second paper reports: Immunologically healthy infants undergoing open corrective cardiac surgery for congenital heart defects in Finland were used as donors. Thymus tissue was obtained as surgical resects removed during corrective cardiac surgery. Both the thymic and the peripheral blood repertoires appeared to show biased V and J gene segment usage. According to the related research, thymic TCR repertoires were highly overlapping among unrelated individuals. The study characterized TCR alpha and beta repertoires from under 10 infant thymus samples and a few related peripheral blood samples. The cohort included six male and two female infants, with donor ages spanning 7 to 244 days. Thymocytes were released mechanically from tissue and stored at -70 °C as pellets of roughly 9-31 million cells. A QIAsymphony instrument was used to extract genomic DNA from the frozen cell pellets. Using the immunoSEQ multiplex PCR assay, the TCRB and TCRAD loci were amplified from a standardized quantity of quality-controlled genomic DNA. The amplicons spanned the V(D)J region and were long enough to cover the CDR3 and allow V and J genes to be identified. Amplicon sequencing was performed on an Illumina platform through the commercial immunoSEQ service. Primer bias and sequencing errors were corrected as previously described, and TCRAD and TCRB were defined on the basis of the IMGT database. Analysis of the repertoires was done with immunoSEQ Analyzer 3.0 and VDJTools and included basic statistics, V/J segment usage, diversity estimates, rarefaction and pairwise overlap. To estimate diversity, the Chao1, ChaoE, Efron-Thisted, Shannon and inverse Simpson indices were applied, and diversity was also estimated on datasets down-sampled to the smallest sample. Repertoire overlap was assessed by strict matching of CDR3 nucleotide sequence, V gene and J gene, and clustering was done by Jaccard-based multidimensional scaling. On average, roughly 810,000 unique TCRB clonotypes were obtained from thymus samples, compared with approximately 80,000 from blood samples.

Sequencing was done on a sample of thymocytes. This receptor was identified in a boy under two years old with a congenital heart defect. Donor details come from another sample of the same person, matched by shared clones. The rearrangement combines TRBV5-5 with TRBJ2-7, with no reliable assignment of the D segment. CDR3 loop: CASSSPGSSSYEQYF. The bases are TGTGCCAGCAGCTCGCCCGGGTCCAGCTCCTACGAGCAGTACTTC. Here the CDR3 is joined to the reference TRBV5-5 and TRBJ2-7 genes, and the full variable domain is: DAGVTQSPTHLIKTRGQQVTLRCSPISGHKSVSWYQQVLGQGPQFIFQYYEKEERGRGNFPDRFSARQFPNYSSELNVNALLLGDSALYLCASSSPGSSSYEQYFGPGTRLTVT.